What follows are 24 T cell receptor beta chains derived from one specimen sequenced in a study of blood T cells in healthy people across ages. Using a J-beta primer mix together with a sample-barcoded 5' primer, a second PCR was run for roughly 6 to 11 cycles. TCRdb re-called the 5' RACE reads through MiXCR, storing one row per CDR3 protein. The sample has over 950,000 distinct CDR3 sequences, roughly 51% seen once. Material: blood. The receptor set was obtained from an older woman in good health.

The gene calls are TRBV20-1 and TRBJ2-5, with a possible D match to TRBD1 (6 bases). The closer fit of TRBJ2-7 to the DNA end suggests the J call may be wrong. CDR1 and CDR2 (germline): DFQATT, SNEGSKA (reference sequence). The CDR3 covers 14 residues. The CDR3 DNA is TGCAGTGCTCCACCTGCAGGGGACCCCTACGAGCAGTACTTC. Translation gives CSAPPAGDPYEQYF.

This clonotype was detected once. V usage is TRBV5-1 and J usage is TRBJ2-5; maybe TRBD2 (6 bases). Germline V gene lookup returns CDR1 SGHRS and CDR2 YFSETQ. This CDR3 has 17 residues. V was cut by 0 bases and J by 4 bases, with 19 bases left in between. CDR3 protein: CASSLEDGGEEGETQYF. The CDR3 DNA sequence: TGCGCCAGCAGCTTGGAAGACGGAGGGGAAGAGGGAGAGACCCAGTACTTC.

The chain couples TRBV29-1 to TRBJ1-1; 9 bases are shared with TRBD1. The CDR3 sequence is 12 residues long. The V and J ends lost 7 bases and 11 bases, in that order; junction bases with no gene match: 11. Germline CDR1 is SQVTM and CDR2 is ANQGSEA. The CDR3 loop reads CSAGTGIGFAFF. The DNA for the CDR3 is TGCAGCGCCGGGACAGGGATCGGGTTTGCTTTCTTT.

This clonotype was seen repeatedly, ten times or more. The V and J genes are TRBV4-3 and TRBJ2-3, with D perhaps matching TRBD1 (5 bases). The CDR3 is 13 residues long. The germline gives CDR1 LGHNA, CDR2 YSLEER. V lost 4 bases and J lost 5, with 10 bases in between. The CDR3 DNA reads as TGCGCCAGCAGCCGGACAATTATAGATACGCAGTATTTT. Residues: CASSRTIIDTQYF.

The V gene is TRBV6-2 or TRBV6-3, the J gene TRBJ2-7, with D perhaps TRBD1 or TRBD2 (5 bases each). Trimming removed 6 bases from V and 2 bases from J, with 17 bases in between. The CDR3 extends over 15 amino acids. Looked up from germline, CDR1 is MNHEY and CDR2 is SVGEGT. As DNA, the CDR3 is TGTGCCAGCAGACGACCCCCCGGGACCACCTACGAGCAGTACTTC. Amino acid sequence: CASRRPPGTTYEQYF.

The chain combines TRBV27 with TRBJ2-5; a possible D gene is TRBD2 (6 bases). This CDR3 comprises 13 residues. V gave up 5 bases and J gave up 7 bases, with 14 bases separating them. Germline-derived CDR1 and CDR2 are MNHEY and SMNVEV (reference sequence). CDR3 in amino acids: CASSPSVGGTQYF. The DNA of the CDR3 is TGTGCCAGCAGTCCCTCAGTGGGAGGGACCCAGTACTTC.

The genes are TRBV6-2 or TRBV6-3 and TRBJ1-1; 10 nucleotides match TRBD1. Germline-derived CDR1 and CDR2 are MNHEY and SVGEGT. The V gene end was trimmed by 5 bases and the J gene end by 7 bases; junction bases not matched to a gene: 7. This CDR3 region has 14 residues. CDR3 amino acids: CASSTGTGESEAFF. CDR3 DNA sequence: TGTGCCAGCAGTACAGGGACAGGGGAAAGTGAAGCTTTCTTT.

The V call is TRBV4-2, the J call TRBJ2-1; D gene uncertain. Trimming cost V 1 base and J 8 bases, with 15 bases left between them. This CDR3 spans 15 amino acids. The V gene's germline CDR1 is LGHNA and CDR2 YNFKEQ. The CDR3 reads CASSQGSVSLDEQFF. DNA for the CDR3: TGTGCCAGCAGCCAAGGGAGCGTCAGCTTGGATGAGCAGTTCTTC.

This clonotype was detected only a few times. The gene calls are TRBV29-1 and TRBJ2-1, with a possible D match to TRBD2 (5 bases). The CDR3 loop spans 14 amino acids. Per germline, CDR1 SQVTM and CDR2 ANQGSEA. With 4 bases removed from V and 0 bases from J, the gap between germline ends came to 10 bases. CDR3 sequence: CSVVLGSSYNEQFF. DNA of the CDR3: TGCAGCGTTGTTTTGGGGAGCTCCTACAATGAGCAGTTCTTC.

This clonotype was detected a few times. This chain links TRBV7-6 with TRBJ1-1; 7 nucleotides match TRBD1. The CDR3 is made up of 14 amino acids. With V trimmed by 3 bases and J by 5 bases, 6 bases remained unmatched. Germline loops: CDR1 SGHVS, CDR2 FNYEAQ. The CDR3 sequence is CASSLARQGTEAFF. CDR3 DNA sequence: TGTGCCAGCAGCTTGGCCAGACAGGGTACTGAAGCTTTCTTT.

A word on this clonotype: One end of the junction does not line up with germline, which may come from a read error. The chain combines TRBV7-2 with TRBJ1-6; D gene ambiguous. This CDR3 is 15 amino acids long. Per germline, CDR1 SGHTA and CDR2 FQGNSA. The CDR3 is CACSLAPRGNSPLHF. In nucleotides, the CDR3 is TGTGCCTGCAGCTTGGCCCCCCGGGGTAATTCACCCCTCCACTTT.

The V and J genes are TRBV4-1 and TRBJ2-7; 7 bases agree with TRBD1. Germline CDR1 is MGHRA and CDR2 is YSYEKL. The junction had 5 bases not matched to a gene; V was cut back by 1 base and J by 5 bases. The CDR3 contains 14 residues. The CDR3 here is CASSQAGQFHEQYF. The CDR3 DNA is TGCGCCAGCAGCCAAGCGGGACAGTTCCACGAGCAGTACTTC.

V is TRBV7-9 and J is TRBJ2-1; D could derive from TRBD1 or TRBD2 (5 bases each). The germline V gene encodes CDR1 SEHNR and CDR2 FQNEAQ (reference sequence). Trimming took 0 bases from V and 5 from J, leaving 14 bases between them. This CDR3 comprises 16 residues. The CDR3 DNA reads TGTGCCAGCAGCTTAGCAGGGACCGTAACAGACAATGAGCAGTTCTTC. Translating it yields CASSLAGTVTDNEQFF.

The V and J genes are TRBV12-3 or TRBV12-4 and TRBJ2-1; maybe TRBD2 (6 bases). V was clipped by 6 bases and J by 1 base, with 13 bases between them. This CDR3 has 15 amino acids. Written as DNA, the CDR3 is TGTGCCAGCAGGCCCGGGACTTCATCCTACAATGAGCAGTTCTTC. As protein: CASRPGTSSYNEQFF.

The chain couples TRBV30 to TRBJ2-6; D gene uncertain. Looked up from germline, CDR1 is GTSNPN and CDR2 is SVGIG (reference sequence). V lost 3 bases and J 0 bases, leaving 12 bases between the germline ends. This CDR3 spans 16 amino acids. DNA for the CDR3: TGTGCCTGGAGCCGGACCTTTTCCTCTGGGGCCAACGTCCTGACTTTC. Its protein product is CAWSRTFSSGANVLTF.

V gene TRBV7-2 combines with J gene TRBJ2-3; TRBD1 matches 11 bases. V trimming: 5 bases; J trimming: 5 bases; junction bases outside the gene matches: 3. CDR3 length: 14 amino acids. Germline CDR1 reads SGHTA; CDR2 reads FQGNSA. The DNA for the CDR3 is TGTGCCAGCAGCCGGGACAGGGGGAGAGATACGCAGTATTTT. Amino acid sequence: CASSRDRGRDTQYF. Using reference TRBV7-2 and TRBJ2-3 for the parts outside the CDR3, the full variable domain is GAGVSQSPSNKVTEKGKDVELRCDPISGHTALYWYRQSLGQGLEFLIYFQGNSAPDKSGLPSDRFSAERTGGSVSTLTIQRTQQEDSAVYLCASSRDRGRDTQYFGPGTRLTVL.

The rearrangement joins TRBV6-2 or TRBV6-3 to TRBJ2-7; a weak D match, TRBD2 (6 bases). The CDR3 spans 11 residues. CDR1 is MNHEY and CDR2 is SVGEGT in the germline V gene. V dropped 8 bases and J dropped 7 bases, with 12 bases sitting between them. The CDR3 DNA follows: TGTGCCAGCGGATGGGGGGAGGAGCAGTACTTC. Translating it yields CASGWGEEQYF.

Regarding this clonotype: One junction end disagrees with the germline gene, perhaps due to a read error. The CDR3 region has the DNA TGTGCCAGCAGCCATGGGAACACCGCGGAGCTGTTTTTT. Its protein is CASSHGNTAELFF. The rearrangement links TRBV14 to TRBJ2-2; D unclear. The CDR3 runs to 13 residues. Germline assignment: CDR1 SGHDN and CDR2 FVKESK.

The genes are TRBV28 and TRBJ2-4; D is possibly TRBD1 (6 bases). The J call may be wrong; the DNA end is better matched by TRBJ2-7. Germline CDR1 is MDHEN and CDR2 is SYDVKM. The CDR3 runs to 14 residues. CDR3 amino acids: CASKPDRFSYEQYF. As DNA, the CDR3 is TGTGCCAGCAAACCAGACAGGTTCTCCTACGAGCAGTACTTC.

The J gene is TRBJ1-5, the V gene TRBV4-1; maybe TRBD1 (5 bases). The V and J ends lost 0 bases and 9 bases respectively, with 15 bases between them. The V gene's germline CDR1 is MGHRA and CDR2 YSYEKL. This CDR3 contains 15 residues. The CDR3 DNA reads as TGCGCCAGCAGCCAAGAAGGGACGGAGGGGAGGCCCCAGCATTTT. Amino acid sequence: CASSQEGTEGRPQHF.

This clonotype was found a few times. The chain combines TRBV15 with TRBJ1-1; a weak D match, TRBD1 (5 bases). This CDR3 has 12 residues. V dropped 8 bases and J dropped 4 bases, with 11 bases sitting between them. In germline, CDR1 is LNHNV, CDR2 YYDKDF (reference sequence). The CDR3 DNA follows: TGTGCCACCGGGGGGGGAGGCACTGAAGCTTTCTTT. Translation gives CATGGGGTEAFF.

Regarding this clonotype: At one end, the junction sequence differs from germline, possibly due to a read error. CDR3 in DNA: TGTGCCAGCGGCCAAGAGCTCGGGGGCTACGGACTAGCGGGAAGCGGGGAGCTGTTTTTT. Its protein is CASGQELGGYGLAGSGELFF. The genes are TRBV4-2 and TRBJ2-2; 12 bases align to TRBD2. The CDR3 has 20 amino acids. Germline-derived CDR1 and CDR2 are LGHNA and YNFKEQ.

J is TRBJ2-6 and V is TRBV18; perhaps D is TRBD1 or TRBD2 (5 bases each). The ends were cut back, 2 bases at V and 0 bases at J, with 14 bases in the middle. Germline V gene data show CDR1 as KGHSH and CDR2 as LQKENI. The CDR3 has 18 residues. The DNA of the CDR3 is TGTGCCAGCTCACCAGGGGGATGGCAGCCCTCTGGGGCCAACGTCCTGACTTTC. It translates to CASSPGGWQPSGANVLTF. Full variable domain (remainder filled in from reference TRBV18 and TRBJ2-6): NAGVMQNPRHLVRRRGQEARLRCSPMKGHSHVYWYRQLPEEGLKFMVYLQKENIIDESGMPKERFSAEFPKEGPSILRIQQVVRGDSAAYFCASSPGGWQPSGANVLTFGAGSRLTVL.

This sequence joins TRBV4-1 and TRBJ1-1; 8 bases line up with TRBD1. CDR3 length equals 13 residues. The V and J ends lost 4 bases and 6 bases, in that order; junction bases with no gene match: 4. Germline assignment: CDR1 MGHRA and CDR2 YSYEKL. The CDR3 sequence is CASSLKQGAEAFF. The CDR3, as DNA: TGCGCCAGCAGCCTGAAACAGGGGGCTGAAGCTTTCTTT.